The clone carrying this T cell receptor beta chain came up once. Its antigen is unidentified. No neoadjuvant therapy was given to the selected pancreatic ductal adenocarcinoma patients before their surgery. Clones were read by immunoSEQ multiplex PCR, and TCRdb kept only the in-frame ones, dropping some. The sample has about 98,000 clones, nearly 95% seen once; the top ten hold less than 4%. These data are taken from a study of T cells in pancreatic ductal adenocarcinoma. Overall study findings and caveats: Enrichment of CD45RO+ effector over naive T cells in tumors may bias clonality. Mean clonality was about 0.11 in tumors and about 0.079 in blood, not significantly different. Results skew toward the minority of patients with early-stage disease. Unique clonotypes were roughly 8-fold more numerous in blood than in tumor.

Germline assignment: CDR1 WNHNN and CDR2 SYGVQD (reference sequence). This CDR3 is built from 16 residues. Losses at the gene ends were 0 bases for V and 5 bases for J; bases not matched to a gene: 6. The TCR sequence derives from a human donor with pancreatic ductal adenocarcinoma. Sequencing was done on a sample of PBMCs. This chain joins TRBV10-1 and TRBJ2-5, with 10 bases lining up with TRBD1. In DNA, the CDR3 is TGCGCCAGCAGTGAGTCTCGACAGGGGGCCGGGGAGACCCAGTACTTC. It translates to CASSESRQGAGETQYF.